These T cell receptor beta chains were read from a single sample in a study of T cell responses to AZD1222 COVID-19 vaccine. The table came from immunoSEQ multiplex PCR; TCRdb's copy has only in-frame clones and leaves some out. Found here are approximately 100,000 clones, about 89% of them singletons; the top ten hold 16%. Sequences were derived from peripheral blood, sampled on day 0 of AZD1222 vaccination. The source of these receptors is an adult in good health. Each CDR3 is given with its conserved first and last residue. The order of the fields is J gene, V gene, D gene, clone size, CDR3 protein, CDR3 DNA. The D gene is left open where the match is weak. Clone size appears in some rows only: once, few, many, or a class for an expanded clone.

J gene: TRBJ1-2
V gene: TRBV29-1
D gene: -
clone size: few
CDR3 protein: CSAAVGTYGYTF
CDR3 DNA: TGCAGCGCAGCGGTGGGGACCTATGGCTACACCTTC

J gene: TRBJ2-6
V gene: TRBV18
D gene: TRBD2
clone size: -
CDR3 protein: CASSPLGGSSGANVLTF
CDR3 DNA: TGTGCCAGCTCACCCCTCGGGGGGAGCTCTGGGGCCAACGTCCTGACTTTC

J gene: TRBJ1-1
V gene: TRBV28
D gene: -
clone size: -
CDR3 protein: CASSLAGYTEAFF
CDR3 DNA: TGTGCCAGCAGTTTAGCTGGTTACACTGAAGCTTTCTTT

J gene: TRBJ2-6
V gene: TRBV5-1
D gene: -
clone size: -
CDR3 protein: CASSPPGDGANVLTF
CDR3 DNA: TGCGCCAGCAGTCCCCCAGGGGATGGGGCCAACGTCCTGACTTTC

J gene: TRBJ2-7
V gene: TRBV30
D gene: -
clone size: -
CDR3 protein: CAWSGVYEQYF
CDR3 DNA: TGTGCCTGGAGTGGGGTCTACGAGCAGTACTTC

J gene: TRBJ2-2
V gene: TRBV10-3
D gene: -
clone size: -
CDR3 protein: CAITQAMGTPNTGELFF
CDR3 DNA: TGTGCCATCACCCAGGCGATGGGAACCCCAAACACCGGGGAGCTGTTTTTT

J gene: TRBJ1-2
V gene: TRBV5-4
D gene: -
clone size: -
CDR3 protein: CASSLAGAGDGYTF
CDR3 DNA: TGTGCCAGCAGCTTAGCAGGGGCGGGGGACGGCTACACCTTC

J gene: TRBJ1-5
V gene: TRBV19
D gene: -
clone size: -
CDR3 protein: CASSIGGDQPQHF
CDR3 DNA: TGTGCCAGTAGTATTGGGGGTGATCAGCCCCAGCATTTT

J gene: TRBJ2-7
V gene: TRBV6-1
D gene: TRBD2
clone size: -
CDR3 protein: CASSEIAGRSYEQYF
CDR3 DNA: TGTGCCAGCAGTGAAATAGCGGGAAGATCCTACGAGCAGTACTTC

J gene: TRBJ2-1
V gene: TRBV19
D gene: TRBD1
clone size: -
CDR3 protein: CASSRTGVNEQFF
CDR3 DNA: TGTGCCAGTAGCCGGACAGGGGTCAATGAGCAGTTCTTC

J gene: TRBJ1-1
V gene: TRBV9
D gene: -
clone size: once
CDR3 protein: CASSSTGVNTEAFF
CDR3 DNA: TGTGCCAGCAGCTCGACAGGCGTTAACACTGAAGCTTTCTTT

J gene: TRBJ2-7
V gene: TRBV11-3
D gene: TRBD1
clone size: -
CDR3 protein: CASSLDIGTGDPEQYF
CDR3 DNA: TGTGCCAGCAGCTTAGACATAGGGACAGGGGACCCCGAGCAGTACTTC

J gene: TRBJ2-3
V gene: TRBV9
D gene: -
clone size: once
CDR3 protein: CASSVGEDTQYF
CDR3 DNA: TGTGCCAGCAGCGTAGGGGAAGATACGCAGTATTTT

J gene: TRBJ2-7
V gene: TRBV29-1
D gene: TRBD2
clone size: -
CDR3 protein: CSVAPSGYEQYF
CDR3 DNA: TGCAGCGTTGCCCCTAGCGGCTACGAGCAGTACTTC

J gene: TRBJ1-1
V gene: TRBV11-2
D gene: TRBD1
clone size: -
CDR3 protein: CASREQGATEAFF
CDR3 DNA: TGTGCCAGCAGGGAGCAGGGGGCCACTGAAGCTTTCTTT

J gene: TRBJ1-6
V gene: TRBV11-2
D gene: -
clone size: -
CDR3 protein: CASRSLRASNSPLHF
CDR3 DNA: TGTGCCAGCCGCTCTTTGAGGGCCTCTAATTCACCCCTCCACTTT

J gene: TRBJ1-2
V gene: TRBV7-9
D gene: -
clone size: -
CDR3 protein: CASSLEGGLGSRYTF
CDR3 DNA: TGTGCCAGCAGCTTAGAAGGGGGGCTAGGAAGCCGCTACACCTTC

J gene: TRBJ1-5
V gene: TRBV2
D gene: -
clone size: -
CDR3 protein: CASSLGGFSNQPQHF
CDR3 DNA: TGTGCCAGCAGTCTCGGGGGATTTAGCAATCAGCCCCAGCATTTT

J gene: TRBJ2-5
V gene: TRBV5-1
D gene: -
clone size: -
CDR3 protein: CASSPSPGVRETQYF
CDR3 DNA: TGCGCCAGCAGCCCATCCCCAGGGGTCAGGGAGACCCAGTACTTC

J gene: TRBJ1-2
V gene: TRBV27
D gene: -
clone size: once
CDR3 protein: CASSLEAEANYGYTF
CDR3 DNA: TGTGCCAGCAGTTTAGAGGCAGAGGCTAACTATGGCTACACCTTC

J gene: TRBJ2-6
V gene: TRBV7-8
D gene: TRBD1
clone size: once
CDR3 protein: CASSLSTGGSSGANVLTF
CDR3 DNA: TGTGCCAGCAGCCTCTCTACAGGGGGCAGCTCTGGGGCCAACGTCCTGACTTTC

J gene: TRBJ1-1
V gene: TRBV11-3
D gene: -
clone size: -
CDR3 protein: CASSVRAREAFF
CDR3 DNA: TGTGCCAGCAGCGTACGGGCCAGAGAGGCTTTCTTT

J gene: TRBJ1-1
V gene: TRBV5-4
D gene: TRBD1
clone size: -
CDR3 protein: CASSLVLIVGGQGGTEAFF
CDR3 DNA: TGTGCCAGCAGCTTGGTCCTTATTGTGGGTGGACAGGGAGGGACTGAAGCTTTCTTT

J gene: TRBJ2-1
V gene: TRBV6-2/TRBV6-3
D gene: TRBD1
clone size: once
CDR3 protein: CASSSGTGFGEQFF
CDR3 DNA: TGTGCCAGCAGCTCCGGGACAGGGTTTGGTGAGCAGTTCTTC

J gene: TRBJ1-4
V gene: TRBV4-2
D gene: -
clone size: -
CDR3 protein: CASSKDRFNEKLFF
CDR3 DNA: TGTGCCAGCAGCAAAGACAGATTTAATGAAAAACTGTTTTTT

J gene: TRBJ2-7
V gene: TRBV6-5
D gene: -
clone size: -
CDR3 protein: CASASRQSSYEQYF
CDR3 DNA: TGTGCCAGCGCTTCAAGACAGAGCTCCTACGAGCAGTACTTC

J gene: TRBJ1-2
V gene: TRBV28
D gene: -
clone size: -
CDR3 protein: CASRDGTGYGYTF
CDR3 DNA: TGTGCCAGCAGGGACGGGACGGGCTATGGCTACACCTTC

J gene: TRBJ1-1
V gene: TRBV13
D gene: -
clone size: -
CDR3 protein: CASSLPLGREEAFF
CDR3 DNA: TGTGCCAGCAGCTTACCCCTCGGTCGGGAGGAAGCTTTCTTT

J gene: TRBJ2-7
V gene: TRBV5-1
D gene: TRBD1
clone size: few
CDR3 protein: CASSPGTGAVHEQYF
CDR3 DNA: TGCGCCAGCAGCCCGGGGACAGGGGCTGTACACGAGCAGTACTTC

J gene: TRBJ1-1
V gene: TRBV6-4
D gene: -
clone size: -
CDR3 protein: CASSPNRNTEAFF
CDR3 DNA: TGTGCCAGCAGTCCCAATCGCAACACTGAAGCTTTCTTT

J gene: TRBJ2-2
V gene: TRBV10-1
D gene: -
clone size: -
CDR3 protein: CAIGVAVAGTNTGELFF
CDR3 DNA: TGCGCCATCGGTGTGGCGGTCGCAGGGACGAACACCGGGGAGCTGTTTTTT

J gene: TRBJ2-7
V gene: TRBV15
D gene: -
clone size: -
CDR3 protein: CATSRATGLSSYEQYF
CDR3 DNA: TGTGCCACCAGCAGAGCCACAGGGCTAAGCTCCTACGAGCAGTACTTC

J gene: TRBJ2-1
V gene: TRBV6-5
D gene: -
clone size: -
CDR3 protein: CASSYSTRMYNEQFF
CDR3 DNA: TGTGCCAGCAGTTACTCGACCAGGATGTACAATGAGCAGTTCTTC

J gene: TRBJ2-2
V gene: TRBV6-5
D gene: -
clone size: -
CDR3 protein: CASSYSIGGTGELFF
CDR3 DNA: TGTGCCAGCAGTTACTCGATAGGCGGCACCGGGGAGCTGTTTTTT

J gene: TRBJ2-7
V gene: TRBV5-1
D gene: -
clone size: -
CDR3 protein: CASSVTVSYEQYF
CDR3 DNA: TGCGCCAGCAGCGTTACGGTCTCCTACGAGCAGTACTTC

J gene: TRBJ1-1
V gene: TRBV19
D gene: -
clone size: -
CDR3 protein: CASSIVRQMNTEAFF
CDR3 DNA: TGTGCCAGTAGTATAGTAAGGCAGATGAACACTGAAGCTTTCTTT